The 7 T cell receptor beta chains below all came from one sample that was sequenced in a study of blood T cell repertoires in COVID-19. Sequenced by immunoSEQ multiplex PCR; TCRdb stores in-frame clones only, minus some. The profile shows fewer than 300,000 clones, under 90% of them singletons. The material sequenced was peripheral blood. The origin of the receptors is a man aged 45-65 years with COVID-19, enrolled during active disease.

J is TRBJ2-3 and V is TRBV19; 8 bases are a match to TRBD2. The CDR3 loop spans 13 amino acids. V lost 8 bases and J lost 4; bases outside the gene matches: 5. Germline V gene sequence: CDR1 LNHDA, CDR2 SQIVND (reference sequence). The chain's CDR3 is CASGAGEPDTQYF. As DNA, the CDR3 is TGTGCCAGTGGAGCGGGAGAGCCAGATACGCAGTATTTT. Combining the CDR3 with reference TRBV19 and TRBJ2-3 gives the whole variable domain DGGITQSPKYLFRKEGQNVTLSCEQNLNHDAMYWYRQDPGQGLRLIYYSQIVNDFQKGDIAEGYSVSREKKESFPLTVTSAQKNPTAFYLCASGAGEPDTQYFGPGTRLTVL.

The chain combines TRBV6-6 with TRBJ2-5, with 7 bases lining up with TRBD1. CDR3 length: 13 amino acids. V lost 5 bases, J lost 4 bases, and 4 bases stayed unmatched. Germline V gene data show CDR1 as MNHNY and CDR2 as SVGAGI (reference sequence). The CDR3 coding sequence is TGTGCCAGCAGTCCGTCAGGGGGAGAGACCCAGTACTTC. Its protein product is CASSPSGGETQYF.

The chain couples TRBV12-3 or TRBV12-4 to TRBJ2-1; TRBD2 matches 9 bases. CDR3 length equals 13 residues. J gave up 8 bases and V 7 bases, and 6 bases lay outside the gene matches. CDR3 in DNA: TGTGCCAGCACGTCGCGGGAGGGCCATGAGCAGTTCTTC. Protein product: CASTSREGHEQFF.

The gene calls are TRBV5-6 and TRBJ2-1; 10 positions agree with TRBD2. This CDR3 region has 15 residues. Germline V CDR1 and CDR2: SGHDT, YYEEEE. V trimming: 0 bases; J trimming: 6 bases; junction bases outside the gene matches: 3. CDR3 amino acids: CASSLDLAGVNEQFF. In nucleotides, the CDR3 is TGTGCCAGCAGCTTGGACCTAGCGGGAGTCAATGAGCAGTTCTTC.

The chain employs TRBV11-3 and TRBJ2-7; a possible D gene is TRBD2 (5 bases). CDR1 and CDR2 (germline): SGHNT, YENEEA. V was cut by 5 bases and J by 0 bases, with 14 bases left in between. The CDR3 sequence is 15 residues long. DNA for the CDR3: TGTGCCAGCAGCCCGGGCCTTGGGAGCTCCTACGAGCAGTACTTC. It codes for CASSPGLGSSYEQYF.

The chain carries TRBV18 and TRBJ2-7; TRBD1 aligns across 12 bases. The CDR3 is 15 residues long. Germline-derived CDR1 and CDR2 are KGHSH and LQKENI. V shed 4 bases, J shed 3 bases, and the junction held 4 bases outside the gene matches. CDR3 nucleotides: TGTGCCAGCTCACTGGGACAGGGGGCGGGCTACGAGCAGTACTTC. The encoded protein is CASSLGQGAGYEQYF.

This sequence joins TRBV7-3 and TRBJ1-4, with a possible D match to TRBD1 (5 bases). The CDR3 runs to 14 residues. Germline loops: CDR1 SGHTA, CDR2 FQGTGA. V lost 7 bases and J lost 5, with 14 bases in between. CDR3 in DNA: TGTGCCAGCAATTTCCGACAGTCAAATGAAAAACTGTTTTTT. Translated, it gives CASNFRQSNEKLFF. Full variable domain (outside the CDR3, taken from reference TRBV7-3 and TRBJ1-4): GAGVSQTPSNKVTEKGKYVELRCDPISGHTALYWYRQSLGQGPEFLIYFQGTGAADDSGLPNDRFFAVRPEGSVSTLKIQRTERGDSAVYLCASNFRQSNEKLFFGSGTQLSVL.